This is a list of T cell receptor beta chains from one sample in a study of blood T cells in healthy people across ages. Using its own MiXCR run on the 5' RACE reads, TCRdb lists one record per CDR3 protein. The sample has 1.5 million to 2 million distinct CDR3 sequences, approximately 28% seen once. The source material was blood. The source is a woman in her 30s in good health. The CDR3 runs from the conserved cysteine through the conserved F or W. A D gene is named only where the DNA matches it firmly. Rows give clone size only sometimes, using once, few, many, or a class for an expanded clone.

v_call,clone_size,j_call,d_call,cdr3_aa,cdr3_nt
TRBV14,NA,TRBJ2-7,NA,CASSQGNGPRTDEQYF,TGTGCCAGCAGCCAGGGGAACGGACCGCGGACCGACGAGCAGTACTTC
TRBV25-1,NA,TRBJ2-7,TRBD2,CASSGTSGMYEQYF,TGTGCCAGCAGTGGGACTAGCGGGATGTACGAGCAGTACTTC
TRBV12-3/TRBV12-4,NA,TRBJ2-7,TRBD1,CASSWRAGGRYEQYF,TGTGCCAGCAGTTGGCGAGCAGGGGGCAGGTACGAGCAGTACTTC
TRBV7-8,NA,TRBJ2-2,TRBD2,CASSNLAGGGYGELFF,TGTGCCAGCAGTAATCTAGCGGGAGGCGGATACGGGGAGCTGTTTTTT
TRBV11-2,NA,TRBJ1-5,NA,CASSLSGGVQPQHF,TGTGCCAGCAGCTTAAGCGGAGGGGTACAGCCCCAGCATTTT
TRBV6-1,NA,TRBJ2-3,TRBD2,CASSETSETDAQYF,TGTGCCAGCAGTGAGACTAGCGAGACAGATGCGCAGTATTTT
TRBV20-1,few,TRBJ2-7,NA,CSARDGERGYEQYF,TGCAGTGCTAGAGATGGCGAAAGGGGCTACGAGCAGTACTTC
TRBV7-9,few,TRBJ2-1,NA,CASSSGTFNEQFF,TGTGCCAGCAGCTCCGGGACATTTAATGAGCAGTTCTTC
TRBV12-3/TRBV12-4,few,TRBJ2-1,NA,CASSLTAGYEQFF,TGTGCCAGCAGCCTCACAGCAGGGTATGAGCAGTTCTTC
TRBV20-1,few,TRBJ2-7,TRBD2,CSASSGENYEQYF,TGCAGTGCTAGTAGCGGGGAAAATTACGAGCAGTACTTC
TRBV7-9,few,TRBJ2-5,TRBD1,CASSRFPRQGAKGETQYF,TGTGCCAGCAGCCGTTTCCCCCGACAGGGGGCTAAGGGAGAGACCCAGTACTTC
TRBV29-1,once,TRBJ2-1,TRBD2,CSVARAGAGSNEQFF,TGCAGCGTTGCGCGAGCGGGAGCCGGATCCAATGAGCAGTTCTTC
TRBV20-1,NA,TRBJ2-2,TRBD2,CSAGPSGRTGELFF,TGCAGTGCTGGACCTAGCGGGAGAACCGGGGAGCTGTTTTTT
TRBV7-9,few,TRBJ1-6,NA,CASRDRSSYNSPLHF,TGTGCCAGCAGAGACAGGAGCTCCTATAATTCACCCCTCCACTTT
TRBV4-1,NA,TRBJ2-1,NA,CASRGSSYEQFF,TGCGCCAGCCGCGGCAGCTCCTACGAGCAGTTCTTC
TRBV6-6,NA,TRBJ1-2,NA,CASSYSGGQGYGYTF,TGTGCCAGCAGTTACTCGGGGGGCCAGGGCTATGGCTACACCTTC
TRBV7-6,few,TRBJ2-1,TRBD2,CASSLGLAEDNEQFF,TGTGCCAGCAGCTTAGGACTAGCGGAAGACAATGAGCAGTTCTTC
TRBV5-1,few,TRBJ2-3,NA,CASSLAFSTDTQYF,TGCGCCAGCAGCTTGGCCTTCAGCACAGATACGCAGTATTTT
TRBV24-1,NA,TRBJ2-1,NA,CATSEPAGEQFF,TGTGCCACCAGTGAACCCGCGGGAGAGCAGTTCTTC
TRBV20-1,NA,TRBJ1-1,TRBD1,CSARRTGEDTEAFF,TGCAGTGCTAGAAGGACAGGGGAGGATACTGAAGCTTTCTTT
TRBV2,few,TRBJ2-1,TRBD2,CASSPTSGRRDEQFF,TGTGCCAGCAGTCCGACTAGCGGGAGGAGGGATGAGCAGTTCTTC
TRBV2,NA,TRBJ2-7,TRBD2,CASTFPAGGVNEQYF,TGTGCCAGCACCTTCCCGGCGGGGGGCGTTAACGAGCAGTACTTC
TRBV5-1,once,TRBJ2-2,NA,CASNVEGTGELFF,TGCGCCAGCAATGTCGAGGGGACCGGGGAGCTGTTTTTT
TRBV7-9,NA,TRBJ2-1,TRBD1,CASSMGQGLRNEQFF,TGTGCCAGCAGCATGGGACAGGGGTTGAGGAATGAGCAGTTCTTC
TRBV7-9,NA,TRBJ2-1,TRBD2,CASSLTGGLQEQFF,TGTGCCAGCAGCTTAACGGGGGGGCTTCAAGAGCAGTTCTTC
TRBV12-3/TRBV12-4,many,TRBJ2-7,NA,CASSLAGGRGYEQYF,TGTGCCAGCAGTTTAGCCGGGGGCCGGGGCTACGAGCAGTACTTC
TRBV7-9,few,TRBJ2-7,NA,CASSLVSSGGANEQYF,TGTGCCAGCAGCTTAGTAAGCTCTGGCGGAGCCAACGAGCAGTACTTC
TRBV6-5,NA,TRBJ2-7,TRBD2,CASAVFGTSGNEQYF,TGTGCCAGCGCTGTTTTTGGGACTAGCGGGAATGAGCAGTACTTC
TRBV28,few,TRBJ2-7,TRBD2,CAGASGYEGEQYF,TGTGCCGGCGCTAGCGGCTACGAGGGGGAGCAGTACTTC
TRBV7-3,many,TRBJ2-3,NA,CASSLSSSGTDTQYF,TGTGCCAGCAGCTTGTCAAGTTCGGGCACAGATACGCAGTATTTT
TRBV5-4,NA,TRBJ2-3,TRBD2,CASSWTSETTDTQYF,TGTGCCAGCAGCTGGACTAGCGAAACCACAGATACGCAGTATTTT
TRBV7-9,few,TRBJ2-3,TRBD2,CASRSGLASSTDTQYF,TGTGCCAGCAGATCGGGACTAGCGTCATCCACAGATACGCAGTATTTT
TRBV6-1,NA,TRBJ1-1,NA,CASSEDPEAFF,TGTGCCAGCAGTGAGGACCCTGAAGCTTTCTTT
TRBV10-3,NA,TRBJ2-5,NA,CAISDLGGGQETQYF,TGTGCCATCAGTGACCTCGGCGGAGGGCAAGAGACCCAGTACTTC
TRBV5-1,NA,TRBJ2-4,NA,CASSPEPGARAKNIQYF,TGCGCCAGCAGCCCGGAGCCGGGGGCCAGAGCCAAAAACATTCAGTACTTC
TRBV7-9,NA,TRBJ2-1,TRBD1,CASSTGQADFSYNEQFF,TGTGCCAGCAGCACCGGACAGGCTGACTTTTCCTACAATGAGCAGTTCTTC
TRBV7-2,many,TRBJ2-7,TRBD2,CASSSGTSGSQYEQYF,TGTGCCAGCAGCTCAGGGACTAGCGGGAGCCAATACGAGCAGTACTTC
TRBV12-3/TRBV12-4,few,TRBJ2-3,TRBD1,CASSGQVTDTQYF,TGTGCCAGCAGCGGACAGGTCACAGATACGCAGTATTTT
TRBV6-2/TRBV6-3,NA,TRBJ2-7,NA,CASGNKYEQYF,TGTGCCAGCGGGAATAAGTACGAGCAGTACTTC
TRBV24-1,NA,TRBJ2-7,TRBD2,CATSDPTSGGYEQYF,TGTGCCACCAGTGACCCCACTAGCGGCGGCTACGAGCAGTACTTC
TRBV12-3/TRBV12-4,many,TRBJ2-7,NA,CASSSGIEQYF,TGTGCCAGCAGTTCTGGGATCGAGCAGTACTTC
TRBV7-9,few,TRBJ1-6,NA,CASSSTTSPLHF,TGTGCCAGCAGCTCCACGACATCACCCCTCCACTTT
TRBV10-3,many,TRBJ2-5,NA,CAISESSEETQYF,TGTGCCATCAGTGAGTCGAGTGAAGAGACCCAGTACTTC
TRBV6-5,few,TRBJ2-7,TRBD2,CASSTSGAAYEQYF,TGTGCCAGCAGCACTAGCGGGGCCGCCTACGAGCAGTACTTC
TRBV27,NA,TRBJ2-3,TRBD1,CASSLTGPYGQYF,TGTGCCAGCAGCCTGACAGGGCCCTATGGGCAGTATTTT